Included here is one T cell receptor beta chain sequence, with context. Its cognate antigen is unknown. The data were taken from a study of shared clonotypes between healthy human individuals. Study-level information: A few men and two women, aged 18 to 49, were donors. Study-level findings and limits: Sorted-subset samples were not fully sequenced, rarefaction indicated.

Per the germline V gene, CDR1 is SGHVS and CDR2 is FNYEAQ. CDR3 length: 15 amino acids. V gave up 1 base and J gave up 8 bases, with 15 bases separating them. Method: immunoSEQ multiplex PCR; TCRdb's copy keeps in-frame clones and lacks some. The table includes under 600,000 clones, more than 95% detected once. Sequenced material: naive CD4+ T cells sorted from blood. Subset defined: CD45RA+ positively selected. The TCR originated in a woman between 25 and 40 years old in good health. The V call is TRBV7-6, the J call TRBJ2-1; no reliable D call. This CDR3 is CASSLGSSKGHEQFF. CDR3 DNA: TGTGCCAGCAGCTTAGGGTCCTCAAAAGGCCATGAGCAGTTCTTC. Filled out from reference TRBV7-6 and TRBJ2-1, the complete variable domain reads GAGVSQSPRYKVTKRGQDVALRCDPISGHVSLYWYRQALGQGPEFLTYFNYEAQQDKSGLPNDRFSAERPEGSISTLTIQRTEQRDSAMYRCASSLGSSKGHEQFFGPGTRLTVL.